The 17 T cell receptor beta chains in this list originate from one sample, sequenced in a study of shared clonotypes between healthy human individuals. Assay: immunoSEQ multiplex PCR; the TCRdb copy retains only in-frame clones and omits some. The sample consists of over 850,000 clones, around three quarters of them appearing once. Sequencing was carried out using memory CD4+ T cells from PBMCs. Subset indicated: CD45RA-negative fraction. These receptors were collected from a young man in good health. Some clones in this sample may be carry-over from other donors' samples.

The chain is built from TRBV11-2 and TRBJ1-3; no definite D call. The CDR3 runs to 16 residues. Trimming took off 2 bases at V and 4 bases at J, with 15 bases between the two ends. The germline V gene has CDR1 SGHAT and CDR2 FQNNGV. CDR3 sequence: CASSLLASLLGNTIYF. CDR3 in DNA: TGTGCCAGCAGCTTACTCGCGTCCCTTTTGGGAAACACCATATATTTT.

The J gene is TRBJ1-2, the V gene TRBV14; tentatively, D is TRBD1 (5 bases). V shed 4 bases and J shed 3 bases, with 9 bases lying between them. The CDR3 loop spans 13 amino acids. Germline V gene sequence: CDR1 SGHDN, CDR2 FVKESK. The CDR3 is CASSRQSYYGYTF. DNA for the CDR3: TGTGCCAGCAGCCGACAGAGCTACTATGGCTACACCTTC.

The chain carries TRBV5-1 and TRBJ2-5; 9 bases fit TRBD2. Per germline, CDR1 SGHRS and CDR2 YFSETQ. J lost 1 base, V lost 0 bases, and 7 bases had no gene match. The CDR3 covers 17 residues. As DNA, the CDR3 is TGCGCCAGCAGCTTGGGTTTAGGACTAGCGTTCCAAGAGACCCAGTACTTC. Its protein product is CASSLGLGLAFQETQYF.

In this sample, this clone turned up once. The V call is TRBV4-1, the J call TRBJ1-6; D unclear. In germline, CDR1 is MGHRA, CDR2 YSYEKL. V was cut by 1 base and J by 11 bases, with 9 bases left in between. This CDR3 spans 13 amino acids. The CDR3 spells CASSQGNGTPLHF. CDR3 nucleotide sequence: TGCGCCAGCAGCCAAGGGAATGGGACACCCCTCCACTTT.

CDR3 sequence reads: CASSFGRGTDTQYF. Here the CDR3 DNA reads TGTGCCAGCAGCTTCGGGAGGGGCACAGATACGCAGTATTTT. V and J are TRBV7-9 and TRBJ2-3, with 8 bases fitting TRBD2. The length of the CDR3 is 14 residues. Germline values: CDR1 SEHNR, CDR2 FQNEAQ (reference sequence). V trimming: 3 bases; J trimming: 1 base; junction bases outside the gene matches: 0.

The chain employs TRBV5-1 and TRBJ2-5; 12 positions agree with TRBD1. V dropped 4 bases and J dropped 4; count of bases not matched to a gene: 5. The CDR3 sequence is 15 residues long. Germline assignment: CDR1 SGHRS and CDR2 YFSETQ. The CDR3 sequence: CASSPAGQGAETQYF. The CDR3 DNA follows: TGCGCCAGCAGCCCTGCGGGACAGGGGGCAGAGACCCAGTACTTC.

The CDR3 coding sequence is TGTGCCAGCCGGGGTAGGGGGCGCCTCGGAGACACTGAAGCTTTCTTT. Translating it yields CASRGRGRLGDTEAFF. V and J are TRBV5-5 and TRBJ1-1; 7 bases align to TRBD1. With 7 bases clipped from V and 3 bases from J, the junction kept 15 bases outside the gene matches. Germline V gene sequence: CDR1 SGHKS, CDR2 YYEKEE (reference sequence). This CDR3 comprises 16 residues.

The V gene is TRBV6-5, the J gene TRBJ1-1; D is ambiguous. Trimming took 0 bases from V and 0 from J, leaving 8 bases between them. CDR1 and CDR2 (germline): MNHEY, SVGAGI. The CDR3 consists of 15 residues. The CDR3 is CASSYSGVMNTEAFF. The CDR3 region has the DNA TGTGCCAGCAGTTACTCGGGAGTGATGAACACTGAAGCTTTCTTT.

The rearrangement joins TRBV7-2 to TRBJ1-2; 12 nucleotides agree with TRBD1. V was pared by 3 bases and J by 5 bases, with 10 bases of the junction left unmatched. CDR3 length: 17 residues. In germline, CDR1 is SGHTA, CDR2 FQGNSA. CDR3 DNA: TGTGCCAGCAGCTTGCCCGGGACAGGGGGCGCTGGGTATGGCTACACCTTC. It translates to CASSLPGTGGAGYGYTF.

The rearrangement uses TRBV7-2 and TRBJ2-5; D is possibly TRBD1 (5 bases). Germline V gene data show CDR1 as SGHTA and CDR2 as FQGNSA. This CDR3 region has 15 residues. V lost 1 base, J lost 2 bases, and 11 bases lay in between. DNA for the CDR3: TGTGCCAGCAGCTTAGTGTGGGGCCCACAAGAGACCCAGTACTTC. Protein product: CASSLVWGPQETQYF.

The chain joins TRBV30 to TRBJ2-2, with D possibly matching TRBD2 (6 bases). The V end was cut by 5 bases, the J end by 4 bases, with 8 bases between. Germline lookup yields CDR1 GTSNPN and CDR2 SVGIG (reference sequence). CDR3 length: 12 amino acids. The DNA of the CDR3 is TGTGCCTGGGGAGGGAGCACCGGGGAGCTGTTTTTT. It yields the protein CAWGGSTGELFF.

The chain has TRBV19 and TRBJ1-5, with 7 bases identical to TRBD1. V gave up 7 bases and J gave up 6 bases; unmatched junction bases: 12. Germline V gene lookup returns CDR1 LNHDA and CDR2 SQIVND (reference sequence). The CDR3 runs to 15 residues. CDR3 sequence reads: CASIPTGGGGQPQHF. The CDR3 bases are TGTGCCAGTATCCCCACGGGAGGGGGCGGTCAGCCCCAGCATTTT.

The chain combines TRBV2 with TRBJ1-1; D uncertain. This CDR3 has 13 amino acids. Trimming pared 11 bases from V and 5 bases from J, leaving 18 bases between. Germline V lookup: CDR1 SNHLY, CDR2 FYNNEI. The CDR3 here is CASTAEVRTEAFF. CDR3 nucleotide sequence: TGTGCCTCAACTGCGGAGGTTCGGACTGAAGCTTTCTTT.

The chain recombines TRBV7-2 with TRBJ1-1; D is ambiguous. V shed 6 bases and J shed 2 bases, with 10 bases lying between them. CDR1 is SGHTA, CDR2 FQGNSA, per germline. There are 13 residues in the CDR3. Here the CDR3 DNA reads TGTGCCAGCAGTCCCGGGAGAAACACTGAAGCTTTCTTT. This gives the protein CASSPGRNTEAFF.

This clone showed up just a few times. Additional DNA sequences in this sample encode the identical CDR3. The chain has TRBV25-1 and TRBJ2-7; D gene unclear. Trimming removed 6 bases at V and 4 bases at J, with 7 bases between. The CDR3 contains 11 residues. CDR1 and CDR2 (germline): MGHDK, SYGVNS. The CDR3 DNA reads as TGTGCCAGCAGCCGGTCTTACGAGCAGTACTTC. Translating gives CASSRSYEQYF.

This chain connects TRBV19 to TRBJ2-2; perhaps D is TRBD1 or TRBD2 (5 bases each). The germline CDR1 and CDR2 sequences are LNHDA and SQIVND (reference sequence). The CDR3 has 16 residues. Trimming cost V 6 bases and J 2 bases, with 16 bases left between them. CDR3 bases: TGTGCCAGTAGACTTGGGACCGCCCGAAACACCGGGGAGCTGTTTTTT. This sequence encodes CASRLGTARNTGELFF.

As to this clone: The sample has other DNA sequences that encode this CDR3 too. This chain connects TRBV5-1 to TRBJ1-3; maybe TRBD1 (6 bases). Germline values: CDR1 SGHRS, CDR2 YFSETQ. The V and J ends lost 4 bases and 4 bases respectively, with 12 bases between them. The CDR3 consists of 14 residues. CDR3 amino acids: CASSPWGPGNTIYF. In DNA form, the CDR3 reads TGCGCCAGCAGCCCATGGGGGCCCGGAAACACCATATATTTT.